The following is a TCR beta chain sequence with its context. This sample stems from a study of blood T cell repertoires in COVID-19. Study background: T cells, B-cell-depleted T cells, or PBMCs provided the cDNA or gDNA that served as material.

Original processing notes: Cell counts per sample came from amplifying reference gene primers. Sequenced by immunoSEQ multiplex PCR; TCRdb stores in-frame clones only, minus some. The DNA gave D and trimming, while V, J and clone size come from that table. The profile shows about 14,000 clones, 70% to 80% of them singletons. With 0 bases clipped from V and 0 bases from J, the junction kept 13 bases outside the gene matches. Germline CDR1 is LGHNA and CDR2 is YNFKEQ. This CDR3 spans 20 amino acids. The TCR was taken from a human donor in a cohort sampled during active COVID-19. The sequenced sample consisted of peripheral blood. The J gene is TRBJ2-7, the V gene TRBV4-2; 11 nucleotides line up with TRBD2. The CDR3 loop reads CASSQDFELAGGPSSYEQYF. CDR3 in DNA: TGTGCCAGCAGCCAAGATTTCGAGCTAGCGGGGGGTCCTAGCTCCTACGAGCAGTACTTC.